The rows below give T cell receptor beta chains drawn from one sample of a study of beta chain features in type 1 diabetes. Libraries were prepared by immunoSEQ multiplex PCR; TCRdb keeps only in-frame clonotypes and omits some of them. The sample contains 550,000 to 850,000 clones, around 15% of which appear only once. What was sequenced was naive CD4+ T cells from blood. These TCRs come from a man between 18 and 35 years old with type 1 diabetes. Both conserved end residues are part of each CDR3. D genes are given only for firm matches. For some rows the clone size is stated as once, few or many, or as a class when expanded; others skip it.

D: TRBD1
V: TRBV15
J: TRBJ1-3
size: few
DNA: TGTGCCACCAGCACAGGACAGGCGGGTGGAAACACCATATATTTT
CDR3: CATSTGQAGGNTIYF

D: TRBD1
V: TRBV30
J: TRBJ1-4
size: -
DNA: TGTGCCTGGAGTGATGGGCAGGGGGCCGAAAAACTGTTTTTT
CDR3: CAWSDGQGAEKLFF

D: -
V: TRBV7-8
J: TRBJ2-6
size: -
DNA: TGTGCCAGCAGCTTCTCTACTGGGGCCAACGTCCTGACTTTC
CDR3: CASSFSTGANVLTF

D: TRBD1
V: TRBV29-1
J: TRBJ1-1
size: few
DNA: TGCAGCGTTGAAGCCTCCGGGACAGGGTTCACTGAAGCTTTCTTT
CDR3: CSVEASGTGFTEAFF

D: -
V: TRBV6-6
J: TRBJ2-7
size: -
DNA: TGTGCCAGCAGTCTAGGGGGGACAGCAACCTACGAGCAGTACTTC
CDR3: CASSLGGTATYEQYF

D: -
V: TRBV18
J: TRBJ1-2
size: few
DNA: TGTGCCAGCCTGCAAGGGGGAGACTATGGCTACACCTTC
CDR3: CASLQGGDYGYTF

D: -
V: TRBV5-6
J: TRBJ2-3
size: -
DNA: TGTGCCAGCAGCGCCATACGGGGCACAGATACGCAGTATTTT
CDR3: CASSAIRGTDTQYF

D: TRBD1
V: TRBV6-5
J: TRBJ1-2
size: few
DNA: TGTGCGTCAACAGGGGGAAGAGGCTACACCTTC
CDR3: CASTGGRGYTF

D: -
V: TRBV19
J: TRBJ2-7
size: few
DNA: TGTGCCAGTAGTACGCCTTTCGGGAATGGGTACGAGCAGTACTTC
CDR3: CASSTPFGNGYEQYF

D: -
V: TRBV30
J: TRBJ1-2
size: -
DNA: TGTGCCTGGAGTGTGGCCCCCGTTTACACCTTC
CDR3: CAWSVAPVYTF

D: TRBD2
V: TRBV30
J: TRBJ2-5
size: -
DNA: TGTGCCTGGAGTTCCTCTCGGACTAGCGGGGTAGAAGAGACCCAGTACTTC
CDR3: CAWSSSRTSGVEETQYF

D: -
V: TRBV5-6
J: TRBJ1-2
size: few
DNA: TGTGCCAGCAGCTTGGTGCCAGAGAGCTATGGCTACACCTTC
CDR3: CASSLVPESYGYTF

D: -
V: TRBV30
J: TRBJ1-1
size: few
DNA: TGTGCCTGGACGGTGATGAACACTGAAGCTTTCTTT
CDR3: CAWTVMNTEAFF

D: -
V: TRBV30
J: TRBJ2-5
size: few
DNA: TGTGCCTGGAGCGCTTCCCAAGAGACCCAGTACTTC
CDR3: CAWSASQETQYF

D: TRBD1
V: TRBV27
J: TRBJ2-7
size: -
DNA: TGTGCCAGCAGTCGAAGCGGACAGGCGGACTACGAGCAGTACTTC
CDR3: CASSRSGQADYEQYF

D: -
V: TRBV9
J: TRBJ1-3
size: -
DNA: TGTGCCAGCAGCGCGGTTCCGGGACGGAGGTTGTTT
CDR3: CASSAVPGRRLF

D: TRBD1
V: TRBV6-5
J: TRBJ1-1
size: few
DNA: TGTGCCAGCAGTTGGGTGATGACAGGGGGCACTGAAGCTTTCTTT
CDR3: CASSWVMTGGTEAFF

D: -
V: TRBV6-5
J: TRBJ2-1
size: few
DNA: TGTGCCAGCAGCGACGGTAGTTTCGGTGAGCAGTTCTTC
CDR3: CASSDGSFGEQFF

D: -
V: TRBV6-5
J: TRBJ1-1
size: -
DNA: TGTGCCAGCAGGTCAGGGGCTCCGAACACTGAAGCTTTCTTT
CDR3: CASRSGAPNTEAFF

D: -
V: TRBV7-9
J: TRBJ1-4
size: -
DNA: TGTGCCAGCAGCCCCGGCTCTGAAAAACTGTTTTTT
CDR3: CASSPGSEKLFF

D: -
V: TRBV7-8
J: TRBJ2-7
size: -
DNA: TGTGCCAGCAGCTCCTTGCCCTACGAGCAGTACTTC
CDR3: CASSSLPYEQYF

D: -
V: TRBV10-3
J: TRBJ2-1
size: many
DNA: TGTGCCATCAGTGTCAACGAGGGGCTTGAGCAGTTCTTC
CDR3: CAISVNEGLEQFF

D: TRBD1
V: TRBV7-2
J: TRBJ2-3
size: few
DNA: TGTGCCAGCAGCTCGACGGGACAGGCAGATACGCAGTATTTT
CDR3: CASSSTGQADTQYF

D: -
V: TRBV4-1
J: TRBJ1-6
size: few
DNA: TGCGCCAGCAGCCAAGAGAGGGGGAGAGATTCACCCCTCCACTTT
CDR3: CASSQERGRDSPLHF

D: -
V: TRBV4-1
J: TRBJ2-7
size: -
DNA: TGCGCCAGCAGCCAAGAAAGGGGGGGTGGACCCTACGAGCAGTACTTC
CDR3: CASSQERGGGPYEQYF

D: -
V: TRBV19
J: TRBJ1-2
size: few
DNA: TGTGCCAGTAAGAGGGACGGACCTAACTATGGCTACACCTTC
CDR3: CASKRDGPNYGYTF

D: -
V: TRBV28
J: TRBJ2-5
size: few
DNA: TGTGCCAGCAGTTTTTCGCCAGGGCCTCACCAAGAGACCCAGTACTTC
CDR3: CASSFSPGPHQETQYF

D: TRBD2
V: TRBV9
J: TRBJ2-5
size: -
DNA: TGTGCCAGCAGCGTAGCGGGGGGGCACCAAGAGACCCAGTACTTC
CDR3: CASSVAGGHQETQYF

D: -
V: TRBV13
J: TRBJ2-7
size: -
DNA: TGTGCCAGCAGACGTAGGGGTTCTTCCTACGAGCAGTACTTC
CDR3: CASRRRGSSYEQYF

D: TRBD1
V: TRBV5-4
J: TRBJ1-1
size: -
DNA: TGTGCCAGCAGCCAAGGACAGGGGAGGACTGAAGCTTTCTTT
CDR3: CASSQGQGRTEAFF

D: -
V: TRBV19
J: TRBJ2-3
size: few
DNA: TGTGCCAGTAGTGATCGGGGATCCACAGATACGCAGTATTTT
CDR3: CASSDRGSTDTQYF

D: -
V: TRBV27
J: TRBJ2-4
size: few
DNA: TGTGCCAGCAGTCTTACTTTAGGGTGGAACATTCAGTACTTC
CDR3: CASSLTLGWNIQYF

D: TRBD1
V: TRBV6-6
J: TRBJ1-1
size: once
DNA: TGTGCCAGCAGGTCCGGGACAGCGAACACTGAAGCTTTCTTT
CDR3: CASRSGTANTEAFF

D: -
V: TRBV7-9
J: TRBJ1-1
size: few
DNA: TGTGCCAGCAGCTTAGTGGGAAAGGTTGAAGCTTTCTTT
CDR3: CASSLVGKVEAFF

D: -
V: TRBV29-1
J: TRBJ1-1
size: few
DNA: TGCAGCGTTGGGGGGCATGACAGTCCTGAAGCTTTCTTT
CDR3: CSVGGHDSPEAFF

D: -
V: TRBV7-9
J: TRBJ2-7
size: few
DNA: TGTGCCAGCAGCCCCATCCCCAATTACGAGCAGTACTTC
CDR3: CASSPIPNYEQYF

D: TRBD1
V: TRBV7-2
J: TRBJ1-2
size: -
DNA: TGTGCCAGCAGCACTTACAAACAGGGGGCAAGGGGCTACACCTTC
CDR3: CASSTYKQGARGYTF

D: -
V: TRBV28
J: TRBJ2-7
size: few
DNA: TGTGCCAGCAGTTTTAGCCTCTACGAGCAGTACTTC
CDR3: CASSFSLYEQYF

D: -
V: TRBV7-9
J: TRBJ2-5
size: few
DNA: TGTGCCAGCAGCTTAGCCCCGGGGACCCAGACCCAGTACTTC
CDR3: CASSLAPGTQTQYF

D: -
V: TRBV6-5
J: TRBJ1-2
size: few
DNA: TGTGCCAGCAGTTACTCGAGAGCCGTATGGTATGGCTACACCTTC
CDR3: CASSYSRAVWYGYTF

D: TRBD1
V: TRBV18
J: TRBJ2-7
size: few
DNA: TGTGCCAGCTCAGCCGGGACAGGGCGGGCCTACGAGCAGTACTTC
CDR3: CASSAGTGRAYEQYF

D: -
V: TRBV6-5
J: TRBJ2-7
size: few
DNA: TGTGCCAGCAGTCCCTTTAGCGGTGTTTCCTACGAGCAGTACTTC
CDR3: CASSPFSGVSYEQYF

D: TRBD1
V: TRBV6-6
J: TRBJ2-2
size: few
DNA: TGTGCCAGCAGTTACGAGGGACAGGGAGCCACCGGGGAGCTGTTTTTT
CDR3: CASSYEGQGATGELFF

D: TRBD1
V: TRBV4-1
J: TRBJ2-1
size: -
DNA: TGCGCCAGCAGCCAAGATTGGACACAGGGGGCTGGGTCAAATGAGCAGTTCTTC
CDR3: CASSQDWTQGAGSNEQFF

D: -
V: TRBV30
J: TRBJ1-3
size: -
DNA: TGTGCCTGGAGAGAGAGTAGCAGGGCAAACCCCTCACCTGGAAACACCATATATTTT
CDR3: CAWRESSRANPSPGNTIYF

D: TRBD1
V: TRBV6-5
J: TRBJ1-2
size: few
DNA: TGTGCCAGCACCAAGGACAGGGACTATGGCTACACCTTC
CDR3: CASTKDRDYGYTF

D: TRBD2
V: TRBV5-4
J: TRBJ2-2
size: -
DNA: TGTGCCAGCAGCTTGGATTCTAGCGGGTATGGGACCGGGGAGCTGTTTTTT
CDR3: CASSLDSSGYGTGELFF

D: -
V: TRBV6-1
J: TRBJ2-1
size: -
DNA: TGTGCCAGCAGTGAACAGGGTTTTGAGCAGTTCTTC
CDR3: CASSEQGFEQFF

D: TRBD1
V: TRBV15
J: TRBJ1-5
size: -
DNA: TGTGCCACCAGCGGGGGACAGCCGAATCAGCCCCAGCATTTT
CDR3: CATSGGQPNQPQHF

D: TRBD1
V: TRBV7-9
J: TRBJ2-7
size: few
DNA: TGTGCCAGCAGCCGACAGGGGGTCTACGAGCAGTACTTC
CDR3: CASSRQGVYEQYF

D: -
V: TRBV6-5
J: TRBJ2-7
size: few
DNA: TGTGCCAGCAGTTACCTAAGCGAGCAGTACTTC
CDR3: CASSYLSEQYF

D: TRBD2
V: TRBV7-7
J: TRBJ2-1
size: -
DNA: TGTGCTAGCAGCACCGGGACTAGCGTTAGCAATGAGCAGTTCTTC
CDR3: CASSTGTSVSNEQFF

D: -
V: TRBV5-1
J: TRBJ1-2
size: -
DNA: TGCGCCAGCAGCTTGGACAGATCTAACTATGGCTACACCTTC
CDR3: CASSLDRSNYGYTF

D: TRBD1
V: TRBV5-1
J: TRBJ1-1
size: -
DNA: TGCGCCAGCAGCAGGGACAGGGGAGAGAGGGCCAGCACTGAAGCTTTCTTT
CDR3: CASSRDRGERASTEAFF

D: -
V: TRBV29-1
J: TRBJ1-2
size: few
DNA: TGCAGCGTTGCGTTCAGGGATTGGGACTATGGCTACACCTTC
CDR3: CSVAFRDWDYGYTF

D: -
V: TRBV6-5
J: TRBJ2-3
size: few
DNA: TGTGCCAGCAGTTCCGCCGGTCATACGCAGTATTTT
CDR3: CASSSAGHTQYF

D: -
V: TRBV2
J: TRBJ2-1
size: few
DNA: TGTGCCAGCAGTGAAGCTTCTGACAATGAGCAGTTCTTC
CDR3: CASSEASDNEQFF

D: -
V: TRBV30
J: TRBJ2-7
size: few
DNA: TGTGCCTGGAAGGGGGTCTCCTACGAGCAGTACTTC
CDR3: CAWKGVSYEQYF